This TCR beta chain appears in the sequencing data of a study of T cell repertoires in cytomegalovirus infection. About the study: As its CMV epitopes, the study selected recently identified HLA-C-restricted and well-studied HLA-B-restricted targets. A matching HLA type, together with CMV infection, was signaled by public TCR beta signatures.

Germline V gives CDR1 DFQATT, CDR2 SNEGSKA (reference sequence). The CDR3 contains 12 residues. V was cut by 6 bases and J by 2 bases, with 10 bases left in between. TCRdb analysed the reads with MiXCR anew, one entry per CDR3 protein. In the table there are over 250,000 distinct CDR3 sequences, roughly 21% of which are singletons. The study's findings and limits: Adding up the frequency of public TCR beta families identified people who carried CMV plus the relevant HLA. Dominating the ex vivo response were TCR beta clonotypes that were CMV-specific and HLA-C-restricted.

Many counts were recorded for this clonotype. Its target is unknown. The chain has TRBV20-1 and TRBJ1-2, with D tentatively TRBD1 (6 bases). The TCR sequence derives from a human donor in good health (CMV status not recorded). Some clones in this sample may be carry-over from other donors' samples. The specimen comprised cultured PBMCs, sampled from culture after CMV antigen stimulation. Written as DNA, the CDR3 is TGCAGTGCGTATCAGGGGAACTATGGCTACACCTTC. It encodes CSAYQGNYGYTF.